This T cell receptor (beta chain) came from a study of CD8 T cells in ankylosing spondylitis. Study-wide findings and caveats: There was a TCR beta motif, made of several highly homologous variants, that appeared characteristic of ankylosing spondylitis blood. Reportedly, matched ankylosing spondylitis synovial fluid was significantly enriched for disease-linked clones.

Germline V lookup: CDR1 LNHDA, CDR2 SQIVND (reference sequence). The CDR3 is 14 amino acids. Trimming pared 3 bases from V and 2 bases from J, leaving 9 bases between. This clonotype was detected a few times. Its antigen is currently unknown. TCRdb itself ran the 5' RACE reads through MiXCR, one entry per CDR3 protein. The sample includes hundreds of thousands of distinct CDR3 sequences, more than 25% seen only once; the top ten take 0.89%. V gene TRBV19 combines with J gene TRBJ2-3; D is perhaps TRBD2 (6 bases). Sequencing was performed on blood, either unsorted or a sorted T cell fraction (not recorded which). The TCR was taken from a male donor with ankylosing spondylitis. In DNA, the CDR3 is TGTGCCAGTAGTATTAGCGGATACACAGATACGCAGTATTTT. This encodes CASSISGYTDTQYF.